This entry features one TCR beta chain sequence. Its antigen is not known. The data are from a study of T cell responses to AZD1222 COVID-19 vaccine. Using immunoSEQ multiplex PCR, the repertoire was profiled, and TCRdb retains in-frame clones only, with some absent. The table has more than 45,000 clones, approximately 84% seen once. The CDR3 length is 16 residues. The J segment lost 5 bases and the V segment lost 4 bases, leaving 13 bases of the junction unmatched. Per germline, CDR1 MNHEY and CDR2 SVGAGI. General study results and limits: Once two AZD1222 doses were given, Spike-specific TCR breadth and depth went up. Nearly half of unique spike-specific TCRs reportedly avoided B.1.351 and B.1.1.7 mutated regions. With dominance at 160-218 and 743-854, vaccine-associated CD4 TCRs spanned spike. Repertoire sampling was restricted to post-peak T cell response timepoints.

This TCR came from an adult in good health. The rearrangement uses TRBV6-5 and TRBJ1-1; 7 bases agree with TRBD1. Sample: peripheral blood, taken on day 0 of AZD1222 vaccination. The CDR3 is CASSSSDRAWGTEAFF. For the CDR3, the DNA is TGTGCCAGCAGTTCCTCAGACAGGGCCTGGGGTACTGAAGCTTTCTTT.